Listed below are T cell receptor beta chains from one sample, sequenced in a study of response to subunit inactivated influenza vaccine. MiXCR, run by TCRdb on the RT-PCR reads, gives a single entry per CDR3 protein. Of 150,000 or so distinct CDR3 sequences in the sample, roughly 10% were seen once. The sequenced sample was CD8+ T cells sorted from PBMCs, obtained less than 30 months after vaccination. The source is a man aged 50 to 69 who received an inactivated influenza vaccine. Both conserved end residues are part of each CDR3. D genes are given only for firm matches. Size is stated for part of the rows, as once, few or many counts, or as a class when the clone is expanded.

V gene	J gene	clone size	D gene	CDR3 length	CDR3 protein	CDR3 DNA
TRBV4-3	TRBJ1-4	many	-	17	CASSQDVIGSTNEKLFF	TGCGCCAGCAGCCAAGATGTAATCGGGTCAACTAATGAAAAACTGTTTTTT
TRBV9	TRBJ2-1	many	-	14	CASSVVGEYNEQFF	TGTGCCAGCAGCGTAGTAGGGGAGTACAATGAGCAGTTCTTC
TRBV2	TRBJ2-5	many	TRBD2	16	CATLRLAGGKQETQYF	TGTGCCACCCTTCGGCTAGCGGGGGGAAAACAAGAGACCCAGTACTTC
TRBV4-1	TRBJ1-2	-	-	13	CASSQTVYYGYTF	TGCGCCAGCAGCCAGACAGTATACTATGGCTACACCTTC
TRBV9	TRBJ2-1	-	TRBD2	16	CASSASSGISYNEQFF	TGTGCCAGCAGCGCCTCTAGCGGGATCTCCTACAATGAGCAGTTCTTC
TRBV12-3/TRBV12-4	TRBJ1-4	few	-	14	CASSLDGPNEKLFF	TGTGCCAGCAGTTTAGACGGGCCTAATGAAAAACTGTTTTTT
TRBV6-5	TRBJ2-2	-	-	16	CASSYSRWGNTGELFF	TGTGCCAGCAGTTACTCGAGGTGGGGGAACACCGGGGAGCTGTTTTTT
TRBV4-1	TRBJ1-4	few	-	16	CASRPGSWTASEKLFF	TGCGCCAGCAGGCCAGGGTCTTGGACAGCCTCTGAAAAACTGTTTTTT
TRBV7-9	TRBJ2-7	-	TRBD1	13	CASSPGDRNEQYF	TGTGCCAGCAGCCCCGGGGACAGAAACGAGCAGTACTTC
TRBV7-8	TRBJ2-1	-	-	16	CASSPRGHSSYNEQFF	TGTGCCAGCAGCCCCCGGGGACACAGCTCCTACAATGAGCAGTTCTTC
TRBV20-1	TRBJ2-5	few	-	12	CSARALGETQYF	TGCAGTGCGAGGGCTTTAGGGGAGACCCAGTACTTC
TRBV7-8	TRBJ2-7	many	-	15	CASSLASVPQNEQYF	TGTGCCAGCAGCTTAGCTTCGGTCCCTCAGAACGAGCAGTACTTC
TRBV2	TRBJ2-5	few	-	16	CASSVRGVGLQETQYF	TGTGCCAGCAGTGTTCGAGGGGTTGGGCTTCAAGAGACCCAGTACTTC
TRBV15	TRBJ1-5	-	-	14	CATSLDGTEQPQHF	TGTGCCACCAGCCTGGACGGGACGGAACAGCCCCAGCATTTT
TRBV7-8	TRBJ2-1	many	-	12	CASSLELNEQFF	TGTGCCAGCAGCTTAGAGTTGAATGAGCAGTTCTTC
TRBV20-1	TRBJ2-2	many	TRBD1	16	CSARDAGQGATGELFF	TGCAGTGCTAGAGATGCGGGACAGGGGGCCACCGGGGAGCTGTTTTTT